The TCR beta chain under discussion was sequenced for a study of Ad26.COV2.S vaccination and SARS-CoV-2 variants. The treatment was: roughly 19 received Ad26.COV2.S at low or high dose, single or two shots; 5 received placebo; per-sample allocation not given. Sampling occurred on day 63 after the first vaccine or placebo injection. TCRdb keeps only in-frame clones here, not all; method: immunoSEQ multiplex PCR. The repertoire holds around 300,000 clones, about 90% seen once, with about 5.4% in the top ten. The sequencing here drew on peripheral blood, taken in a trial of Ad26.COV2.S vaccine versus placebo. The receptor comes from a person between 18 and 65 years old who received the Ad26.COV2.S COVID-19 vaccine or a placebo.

CDR3 amino acids: CASSYSLVGTEAFF. The CDR3, as DNA: TGTGCCAGCAGTTACTCGTTAGTCGGCACTGAAGCTTTCTTT. The chain employs TRBV6-5 and TRBJ1-1; unclear D gene. This CDR3 has 14 residues. CDR1 MNHEY and CDR2 SVGAGI come from the germline V gene. The germline V and J ends were trimmed by 0 bases and 4 bases, with 9 bases remaining between them.